This T cell receptor (beta chain) originates from a study of cytomegalovirus exposure and HLA in healthy donors. Across the whole study: Clustering assigned about four fifths of the approximately 390 genotyped donors to the Caucasian-associated ancestry cluster.

Donors likely had unrecorded immune exposures despite being nominally healthy when sampled. This clone turned up a few times. What it recognizes is unknown. V was clipped by 5 bases and J by 2 bases; unmatched bases: 3. Looked up from germline, CDR1 is SGHVS and CDR2 is FNYEAQ. The CDR3 extends over 14 amino acids. Findings of the study overall: HLA restriction was apparent for most CMV-associated TCR beta chains in a later analysis.

With 60 Vbeta and 13 Jbeta primers, the PCR was carried out. Produced via immunoSEQ multiplex PCR; TCRdb's table is partial and in-frame only. Of under 200,000 clones in the sample, about 79% were seen once. The chain combines TRBV7-6 with TRBJ2-5; 9 nucleotides match TRBD1. Input material: PBMCs. This clonotype was obtained from a man over 45 in good health and CMV-seropositive. CDR3 loop: CASSRDRVQETQYF. In DNA form, the CDR3 reads TGTGCCAGCAGCAGGGACAGGGTGCAAGAGACCCAGTACTTC.